This entry lists 16 T cell receptor beta chains sequenced from one sample in a study of spatial heterogeneity in lung cancer. General observations from the study: Tumor mutation count correlated with how many alpha and beta TCRs expanded intratumorally.

Antigen specificity for these receptors is unknown. TCRdb ran MiXCR on the 5' RACE reads and lists one entry per CDR3 protein. The sample contains 5,500 to 8,500 distinct CDR3 sequences, about 3.7% of which appear only once. Noted time point: sample taken at primary tumor resection. The sequencing here drew on lung tumor tissue, taken at surgery. Every receptor here comes from a male donor with early-stage non-small cell lung cancer.

In its sample, this clonotype ranks as medium-sized. The chain recombines TRBV30 with TRBJ2-3, with D perhaps TRBD2 (6 bases). CDR1 and CDR2 (germline): GTSNPN, SVGIG (reference sequence). CDR3 length equals 14 residues. V lost 6 bases and J lost 6, with 19 bases in between. For the CDR3, the DNA is TGTGCCTGTTTCCGGGACTCGGGATGGGATACGCAGTATTTT. It specifies CACFRDSGWDTQYF. Drawing the rest from reference TRBV30 and TRBJ2-3, the complete variable domain is SQTIHQWPATLVQPVGSPLSLECTVEGTSNPNLYWYRQAAGRGLQLLFYSVGIGQISSEVPQNLSASRPQDRQFILSSKKLLLSDSGFYLCACFRDSGWDTQYFGPGTRLTVL.

Of note for this clonotype: A much larger clone lies a single base off, so this may be a read error. The genes are TRBV5-1 and TRBJ1-1; D remains unclear. V was shortened by 2 bases and J by 5 bases, with 10 bases between the two germline ends. CDR3 length equals 13 residues. Germline V CDR1 and CDR2: SGHRS, YFSETQ. This CDR3 reads CASSLSPGTEAFF. The CDR3 DNA is TGCGCCAGCAGCTTAAGCCCCGGGACTGAAGCTTTCTTT. Drawing the rest from reference TRBV5-1 and TRBJ1-1, the complete variable domain is KAGVTQTPRYLIKTRGQQVTLSCSPISGHRSVSWYQQTPGQGLQFLFEYFSETQRNKGNFPGRFSGRQFSNSRSEMNVSTLELGDSALYLCASSLSPGTEAFFGQGTRLTVV.

This clonotype was observed many times. The chain couples TRBV20-1 to TRBJ2-7; no clear D gene. Germline V lookup: CDR1 DFQATT, CDR2 SNEGSKA (reference sequence). V was trimmed by 8 bases and J by 1 base, leaving 21 bases between them. The CDR3 is 15 amino acids. CDR3 coding DNA: TGCAGTTCTCGATTTATAGCAAAACGTTCCTACGAGCAGTACTTC. As protein: CSSRFIAKRSYEQYF.

This clonotype was recorded many times. The V gene is TRBV3-1, the J gene TRBJ2-3; 9 bases are shared with TRBD2. This CDR3 contains 16 residues. The germline gives CDR1 LGHDT, CDR2 YNNKEL (reference sequence). The ends lost 4 bases at V and 3 bases at J; junction bases unmatched: 8. DNA for the CDR3: TGTGCCAGCAGCCTTCTGATTAGCGGGAGAACAGATACGCAGTATTTT. It specifies CASSLLISGRTDTQYF.

This clonotype was picked up many times. The CDR3 is CASSLSSGLLEAEKLFF. Written as DNA, the CDR3 is TGTGCCAGCAGTTTATCATCCGGACTCCTGGAGGCTGAAAAACTGTTTTTT. V is TRBV27 and J is TRBJ1-4, with unresolved D. Germline CDR1 is MNHEY and CDR2 is SMNVEV (reference sequence). The CDR3 spans 17 residues. Trimming took 0 bases from V and 7 from J, leaving 18 bases between them. Drawing the rest from reference TRBV27 and TRBJ1-4, the complete variable domain is EAQVTQNPRYLITVTGKKLTVTCSQNMNHEYMSWYRQDPGLGLRQIYYSMNVEVTDKGDVPEGYKVSRKEKRNFPLILESPSPNQTSLYFCASSLSSGLLEAEKLFFGSGTQLSVL.

Relative to its sample, this clonotype is medium-sized. The chain has TRBV5-1 and TRBJ2-5; D remains unclear. CDR1 and CDR2 from the germline V gene are SGHRS and YFSETQ. The V end was cut by 4 bases, the J end by 5 bases, with 6 bases between. CDR3 size: 11 residues. CDR3 loop: CASSVDETQYF. CDR3 nucleotides: TGCGCCAGCAGCGTCGACGAGACCCAGTACTTC.

The sample holds many counts of this clonotype. The genes are TRBV7-2 and TRBJ1-2; D is ambiguous. V lost 1 base to trimming and J lost 7 bases, with 10 bases between them. The CDR3 contains 13 residues. CDR1 and CDR2 (germline): SGHTA, FQGNSA. The CDR3 DNA is TGTGCCAGCAGCTTAGGGGTTCTTCGTGGCTACACCTTC. Amino acids: CASSLGVLRGYTF.

This clonotype is labeled as medium-sized. The DNA of the CDR3 is TGTGCCAGCAGTCGACTAGCGGTCTACAATGAGCAGTTCTTC. Its protein is CASSRLAVYNEQFF. This rearrangement joins TRBV28 to TRBJ2-1; TRBD2 matches at 9 bases. The CDR3 spans 14 residues. Losses at the gene ends were 5 bases for V and 3 bases for J; bases not matched to a gene: 2. The germline gives CDR1 MDHEN, CDR2 SYDVKM.

The CDR3 DNA sequence: TGTGCCAGCAGTTTATCCAGGGAGGCTTCCTACGAGCAGTACTTC. Encoded protein: CASSLSREASYEQYF. The gene calls are TRBV27 and TRBJ2-7; D is possibly TRBD2 (6 bases). The CDR3 covers 15 residues. Trimming pared 0 bases from V and 1 base from J, leaving 10 bases between. CDR1 and CDR2 from the germline V gene are MNHEY and SMNVEV (reference sequence).

This clonotype was observed many times. The chain employs TRBV20-1 and TRBJ2-5; no definite D call. V was clipped by 3 bases and J by 9 bases, with 20 bases between them. Per germline, CDR1 DFQATT and CDR2 SNEGSKA (reference sequence). The CDR3 is made up of 14 amino acids. The CDR3, as DNA: TGCAGTGCTAGTAGTAGTCCACCCTTGGAGTCCCAGTACTTC. Its protein product is CSASSSPPLESQYF.

This clonotype is judged large. The V and J genes are TRBV7-3 and TRBJ1-1, with D hard to call. Trimming cost V 5 bases and J 0 bases, with 16 bases left between them. This CDR3 is built from 16 residues. Per the germline V gene, CDR1 is SGHTA and CDR2 is FQGTGA. The CDR3 loop is CASSLQPGPMNTEAFF. In DNA, the CDR3 is TGTGCCAGCAGCCTGCAGCCCGGGCCCATGAACACTGAAGCTTTCTTT.

The chain links TRBV5-1 to TRBJ1-2; D not certain. Germline CDR1 is SGHRS and CDR2 is YFSETQ. V was shortened by 0 bases and J by 6 bases, with 12 bases between the two germline ends. The CDR3 runs to 14 residues. This chain's CDR3 is CASSLASAGDGYTF. For the CDR3, the DNA is TGCGCCAGCAGCTTGGCCAGCGCGGGTGATGGCTACACCTTC.

This clonotype was seen many times. V gene TRBV19 combines with J gene TRBJ2-7, with 11 bases identical to TRBD2. This CDR3 spans 13 amino acids. Trimming took 10 bases from V and 5 from J; bases not matched to a gene: 7. CDR1 and CDR2 from the germline V gene are LNHDA and SQIVND (reference sequence). The CDR3 DNA sequence: TGTGCCACCCAACTAGCGGGAGTAAACGAGCAGTACTTC. Translating gives CATQLAGVNEQYF. The full variable domain, rest sourced from reference TRBV19 and TRBJ2-7, is DGGITQSPKYLFRKEGQNVTLSCEQNLNHDAMYWYRQDPGQGLRLIYYSQIVNDFQKGDIAEGYSVSREKKESFPLTVTSAQKNPTAFYLCATQLAGVNEQYFGPGTRLTVT.

There are many counts of this clonotype. The J gene is TRBJ2-7, the V gene TRBV20-1; 12 bases are shared with TRBD2. This CDR3 has 16 residues. Per the germline V gene, CDR1 is DFQATT and CDR2 is SNEGSKA (reference sequence). V trimming: 2 bases; J trimming: 5 bases; junction bases outside the gene matches: 10. The CDR3 bases are TGCAGTGCTAGATCGGTGCGGACTAGCGGGAAGAACGAGCAGTACTTC. It yields the protein CSARSVRTSGKNEQYF.

This clonotype occurred many times. This chain connects TRBV25-1 to TRBJ2-3; D might be TRBD1 or TRBD2, each matching 5 bases. The CDR3 extends over 16 amino acids. CDR1 MGHDK and CDR2 SYGVNS come from the germline V gene. Trimming took 1 base from V and 4 from J, leaving 15 bases between them. As DNA, the CDR3 is TGTGCCAGCAGTGAATGGGACCTGCTACTTGCAGATACGCAGTATTTT. It codes for CASSEWDLLLADTQYF.

This clonotype came up a few times. This sequence joins TRBV7-2 and TRBJ2-7; D unclear. CDR3 size: 15 residues. V was clipped by 1 base and J by 4 bases, with 14 bases between them. The germline V gene encodes CDR1 SGHTA and CDR2 FQGNSA. DNA for the CDR3: TGTGCCAGCAGCTTAGTTGCCAGCGAGAGTTACGAGCAGTACTTC. Translating it yields CASSLVASESYEQYF.